The T cell receptor (beta chain) under discussion was sequenced for a study of cytomegalovirus exposure and HLA in healthy donors. Assay: immunoSEQ multiplex PCR; the TCRdb copy retains only in-frame clones and omits some. The data hold more than 250,000 clones, with 87% observed a single time. The trim removed 5 bases at V and 6 bases at J, leaving 10 bases unmatched. The CDR3 has 14 residues. Germline CDR1 is LNHDA and CDR2 is SQIVND (reference sequence). In the case of this clone: Antigen specificity is unknown.

Study results and caveats: A few of the chains that were CMV-associated were confirmed in vitro to be specific for CMV antigens. Most TCR sequences showed up rarely, but some public TCRs showed up in many donors.

The clonotype originates from a woman aged 25 to 39 in good health and CMV-seropositive. The specimen sequenced was PBMCs. The chain is built from TRBV19 and TRBJ2-7; 7 bases agree with TRBD2. CDR3 bases: TGTGCCAGTAGTTCTCGGACTAGTACGTCCGAGCAGTACTTC. It yields the protein CASSSRTSTSEQYF. Complete variable domain (other parts from reference TRBV19 and TRBJ2-7): DGGITQSPKYLFRKEGQNVTLSCEQNLNHDAMYWYRQDPGQGLRLIYYSQIVNDFQKGDIAEGYSVSREKKESFPLTVTSAQKNPTAFYLCASSSRTSTSEQYFGPGTRLTVT.